This T cell receptor (beta chain) stems from a study of cytomegalovirus exposure and HLA in healthy donors. This clone has a handful of counts. Repertoires were generated with immunoSEQ multiplex PCR, while TCRdb's copy carries only in-frame clones and drops some. The table shows more than 150,000 clones, with about 80% occurring only once. CDR1 MRHNA and CDR2 SNTAGT come from the germline V gene. The CDR3 sequence is 15 residues long. Trimming pared 3 bases from V and 6 bases from J, leaving 17 bases between. This TCR was recovered from a man between 18 and 29 years old in good health and CMV-seropositive. This chain uses TRBV6-4 with TRBJ1-2; the D is unclear. Sequencing was carried out using PBMCs. CDR3 amino acids: CASSEGTGFGDGYTF. The DNA of the CDR3 is TGTGCCAGCAGTGAGGGTACGGGTTTCGGGGATGGCTACACCTTC.